This is a list of T cell receptor beta chains from one sample in a study of regulatory T cells in long-lasting Graves disease. TCRdb ran MiXCR on the multiplex PCR reads and lists one entry per CDR3 protein. The sample gives approximately 440,000 distinct CDR3 sequences, less than 25% of which show up once; about a quarter is in the top ten. The sequencing here drew on peripheral blood mononuclear cells (PBMCs), taken when the disease was refractory, from a patient treated with antithyroid drugs. The receptors originated from a female donor with Graves disease. Both conserved end residues are trimmed from each CDR3. The order of the fields is V gene, clone size, CDR3 protein. Clone size is not always given. Where it is, it says once, few, many or a class for expanded clones.

v_gene: TRBV5-1; abundance: .; CDR3aa: ASSLGGNRGVGYT
v_gene: TRBV20-1; abundance: many; CDR3aa: SARGFRGANTEAF
v_gene: TRBV7-9; abundance: .; CDR3aa: ASSLASDEAF
v_gene: TRBV5-1; abundance: .; CDR3aa: ASGMTVNTGELF
v_gene: TRBV2; abundance: .; CDR3aa: ASKGWETQY
v_gene: TRBV5-6; abundance: .; CDR3aa: ASSQLTGERNEQY
v_gene: TRBV18; abundance: .; CDR3aa: ASSFGEGTGELF
v_gene: TRBV7-2; abundance: .; CDR3aa: ASSLLASRPY
v_gene: TRBV5-5; abundance: .; CDR3aa: ANSPGTAYEQY
v_gene: TRBV6-1; abundance: .; CDR3aa: ASSDTTGGYGYT
v_gene: TRBV7-9; abundance: .; CDR3aa: ASSLRGSNYGYT
v_gene: TRBV18; abundance: .; CDR3aa: ASSRRGQYQETQY
v_gene: TRBV2; abundance: few; CDR3aa: ASSGDYGDTQY
v_gene: TRBV25-1; abundance: .; CDR3aa: ASSGEGGETQY
v_gene: TRBV12-3/TRBV12-4; abundance: .; CDR3aa: ASKSNTGELF
v_gene: TRBV28; abundance: many; CDR3aa: ASSLGPVATQY
v_gene: TRBV20-1; abundance: .; CDR3aa: SARGSRGMETQY
v_gene: TRBV18; abundance: few; CDR3aa: ASSPDPLTEAF
v_gene: TRBV10-3; abundance: .; CDR3aa: AIQDRASPLH
v_gene: TRBV7-9; abundance: many; CDR3aa: ASSLELGGTYGYT
v_gene: TRBV4-1; abundance: .; CDR3aa: ASSQEIGGRVGAAQY
v_gene: TRBV6-1; abundance: .; CDR3aa: ASRQSGTGGSREQY
v_gene: TRBV20-1; abundance: few; CDR3aa: SASRVTPGANVLT
v_gene: TRBV14; abundance: .; CDR3aa: ASGSGTSFIETQY
v_gene: TRBV19; abundance: few; CDR3aa: ASNFRGQGLNTEAF
v_gene: TRBV30; abundance: .; CDR3aa: AWRASGRVLDTQY
v_gene: TRBV30; abundance: .; CDR3aa: AWSVTAGGQPQH
v_gene: TRBV3-1; abundance: few; CDR3aa: ASSQRTYYEQY
v_gene: TRBV15; abundance: .; CDR3aa: ATSRGPSGSFNEQF
v_gene: TRBV19; abundance: few; CDR3aa: ASSMDIRGEQY
v_gene: TRBV2; abundance: many; CDR3aa: ASRETGTYEQY
v_gene: TRBV28; abundance: many; CDR3aa: ASSPVTGGADQPQH
v_gene: TRBV28; abundance: many; CDR3aa: ASSPPGHPRDSPLH
v_gene: TRBV7-2; abundance: .; CDR3aa: ASRVWLAEAF
v_gene: TRBV27; abundance: .; CDR3aa: ASSPTRQGAREKLF
v_gene: TRBV2; abundance: many; CDR3aa: ASSPDRGSPLH
v_gene: TRBV6-2/TRBV6-3; abundance: .; CDR3aa: ASSYPGTETQY